This record concerns one TCR beta chain sequence. The antigen remains unidentified. Each CDR3 protein is one row after TCRdb ran MiXCR on the reads. There are roughly 150,000 distinct CDR3 sequences in the sample; about 32% occur only once, and around 50% lies in the top ten. The source of the sample is a study of T cell repertoires in cytomegalovirus infection. Trimming stripped 2 bases from V and 1 base from J, with 10 bases between. Germline CDR1 SGDLS, CDR2 YYNGEE. The CDR3 sequence is 15 residues long. The sequences come from CD8+ T cells from cultured PBMCs, collected from culture after CMV antigen stimulation. This chain links TRBV9 with TRBJ1-3; possibly TRBD1 for D (5 bases). This clonotype was obtained from a human donor in good health (CMV status not recorded). Some clones in this sample may be carry-over from other donors' samples. In DNA form, the CDR3 reads TGTGCCAGCAGCGTCGGCAGGGCATCTGGAAACACCATATATTTT. Its protein is CASSVGRASGNTIYF.